This is a list of T cell receptor beta chains from one sample in a study of human T cells and chemical hapten exposure. TCRdb reprocessed the RACE reads via MiXCR and lists one record per CDR3 protein. The data show about 110,000 distinct CDR3 sequences, about 12% seen once. Specimen: whole blood, collected in connection with sensitization to the hapten diphenylcyclopropenone (DPC). The receptor source for this set is a woman in her forties or fifties with alopecia areata. Some clones in this sample may be carry-over from other donors' samples. CDR3s include the opening cysteine and the closing phenylalanine or tryptophan. D genes are given only for firm matches. A row's size may be missing; if present it is once, few, many or a size class.

clone_size	j_call	d_call	v_call	cdr3_aa	cdr3_nt
many	TRBJ1-1	TRBD1	TRBV20-1	CSARVGTATLNTEAFF	TGCAGTGCTAGAGTTGGGACAGCAACCTTGAACACTGAAGCTTTCTTT
few	TRBJ2-5	TRBD1	TRBV11-2	CASSYLQGYQETQYF	TGTGCCAGCAGCTACCTACAGGGGTACCAAGAGACCCAGTACTTC
many	TRBJ2-7	TRBD1	TRBV7-2	CASSLDRGGEQYF	TGTGCCAGCAGCTTGGACAGGGGGGGCGAGCAGTACTTC
few	TRBJ2-1	TRBD1	TRBV28	CASSSLGTGGNEQFF	TGTGCCAGCAGTTCTCTCGGGACAGGGGGAAATGAGCAGTTCTTC
once	TRBJ1-1	TRBD1	TRBV28	CASRSQGADEAIF	TGTGCCAGCCGCTCACAGGGGGCGGATGAAGCTATCTTT
.	TRBJ1-2	.	TRBV5-1	CASSHAPGIDPNYGYTF	TGCGCCAGCAGCCATGCCCCAGGGATAGACCCTAACTATGGCTACACCTTC
few	TRBJ2-3	.	TRBV11-2	CASSLLRGASTDTQYF	TGTGCCAGCAGCTTGCTACGGGGAGCTAGCACAGATACGCAGTATTTT
few	TRBJ1-2	.	TRBV7-9	CASSTPTGGYGYTF	TGTGCCAGCAGTACCCCCACAGGTGGCTATGGCTACACCTTC
few	TRBJ2-3	.	TRBV6-1	CASSEITGLPTDTQYF	TGTGCCAGCAGTGAAATTACCGGGCTCCCGACAGATACGCAGTATTTT
few	TRBJ2-3	TRBD1	TRBV29-1	CSVEDRVGTDTQYF	TGCAGCGTTGAGGACAGGGTTGGCACAGATACGCAGTATTTT
few	TRBJ2-1	TRBD2	TRBV4-3	CASSPYLAGGPSNEQFF	TGCGCCAGCAGCCCCTATCTAGCGGGGGGCCCCAGCAATGAGCAGTTCTTC
few	TRBJ1-1	.	TRBV29-1	CSVWDTEAFF	TGCAGCGTTTGGGACACTGAAGCTTTCTTT
many	TRBJ1-1	.	TRBV7-2	CASSLSRTEAFF	TGTGCCAGCAGTCTTTCAAGAACTGAAGCTTTCTTT
few	TRBJ1-6	.	TRBV7-2	CASSEAGVGNSPLHF	TGTGCCAGCAGCGAGGCAGGGGTGGGGAATTCACCCCTCCACTTT
.	TRBJ1-2	.	TRBV7-2	CASSPPDRTYGYTF	TGTGCCAGCAGTCCCCCAGACCGTACCTATGGCTACACCTTC
few	TRBJ2-2	TRBD2	TRBV2	CASISSGSRTGELFF	TGTGCCAGCATAAGTAGCGGGAGTCGAACCGGGGAGCTGTTTTTT
many	TRBJ2-3	.	TRBV2	CASSEVLQGGDTQYF	TGTGCCAGCAGTGAAGTTTTACAGGGTGGAGATACGCAGTATTTT
few	TRBJ2-1	.	TRBV7-2	CASSFGEYNEQFF	TGTGCCAGCAGCTTCGGGGAGTACAATGAGCAGTTCTTC
.	TRBJ2-7	.	TRBV14	CASSYSGYEQYF	TGTGCCAGCAGCTATTCGGGGTACGAGCAGTACTTC
few	TRBJ1-2	TRBD1	TRBV7-9	CASSAGTASYGYTF	TGTGCCAGCAGCGCCGGGACAGCCTCCTATGGCTACACCTTC
.	TRBJ2-2	.	TRBV6-5	CASSYSEGAGRSTGELFF	TGTGCCAGCAGTTACTCGGAGGGGGCGGGTCGGTCAACCGGGGAGCTGTTTTTT
.	TRBJ2-7	TRBD2	TRBV7-8	CASSPRLAGHYEQYF	TGTGCCAGCAGCCCGAGACTAGCGGGCCACTACGAGCAGTACTTC
.	TRBJ1-6	.	TRBV2	CASSVKGSYNSPLHF	TGTGCCAGCAGTGTAAAGGGCTCCTATAATTCACCCCTCCACTTT
few	TRBJ1-4	.	TRBV20-1	CSAPPESSVTNEKLFF	TGCAGTGCTCCCCCGGAGTCCAGCGTTACTAATGAAAAACTGTTTTTT
.	TRBJ1-4	TRBD1	TRBV4-1	CASSQDRGRGPEKLFF	TGCGCCAGCAGCCAAGATCGAGGCAGGGGGCCAGAAAAACTGTTTTTT
.	TRBJ2-1	TRBD2	TRBV12-3/TRBV12-4	CASGLAGGPSNEQFF	TGTGCCAGCGGATTAGCGGGAGGTCCCTCTAATGAGCAGTTCTTC
.	TRBJ2-3	TRBD2	TRBV7-2	CASSLVASGGAGTDTQYF	TGTGCCAGCAGCTTAGTCGCTAGCGGGGGGGCAGGCACAGATACGCAGTATTTT
.	TRBJ1-6	.	TRBV5-1	CASSFFGTQGPRPISPLHF	TGCGCCAGCAGCTTTTTCGGGACTCAAGGGCCTCGACCCATTTCACCCCTCCACTTT
few	TRBJ1-3	.	TRBV4-1	CASSQGFGQGIQNTIYF	TGCGCCAGCAGCCAAGGGTTCGGGCAGGGGATTCAAAACACCATATATTTT